Listed below are T cell receptor beta chains from one sample, sequenced in a study of CDR3 diversity in severe acne. Using its own MiXCR run on the PCR reads, TCRdb lists one record per CDR3 protein. Found here are around 100,000 distinct CDR3 sequences, 51% of them singletons; the top ten hold over 10%. Material: blood. The source of these receptors is a male donor with acne. Both conserved end residues are trimmed from each CDR3. Fields, in order: J gene, clone size, V gene, CDR3 protein. Not all rows give a size; the values are once, few, many and, for expanded clones, a class.

j_gene: TRBJ2-7
abundance: NA
v_gene: TRBV20-1
CDR3aa: SARDVTSGGDPYEQY

j_gene: TRBJ2-7
abundance: many
v_gene: TRBV7-9
CDR3aa: ASSPTGTGFYEQY

j_gene: TRBJ2-1
abundance: many
v_gene: TRBV4-1
CDR3aa: ASSLRIVDNEQF

j_gene: TRBJ2-3
abundance: many
v_gene: TRBV12-3/TRBV12-4
CDR3aa: ASRPGTGGTDTQY

j_gene: TRBJ1-6
abundance: many
v_gene: TRBV20-1
CDR3aa: SAGTVRSSYNSPLH

j_gene: TRBJ1-1
abundance: NA
v_gene: TRBV7-9
CDR3aa: ASSRGGRSTEAF

j_gene: TRBJ2-1
abundance: few
v_gene: TRBV5-1
CDR3aa: ASSHPVPRTLAGGPREQF

j_gene: TRBJ2-2
abundance: many
v_gene: TRBV29-1
CDR3aa: SGGTLGTGELF

j_gene: TRBJ2-6
abundance: NA
v_gene: TRBV4-2
CDR3aa: ASSQDSSGANVLT

j_gene: TRBJ1-3
abundance: NA
v_gene: TRBV12-3/TRBV12-4
CDR3aa: ASSLKTGPGNTIY

j_gene: TRBJ2-1
abundance: NA
v_gene: TRBV6-5
CDR3aa: ASSPTRYNEQF

j_gene: TRBJ2-5
abundance: few
v_gene: TRBV7-2
CDR3aa: ASSLERKADVLLETQY

j_gene: TRBJ1-5
abundance: many
v_gene: TRBV5-6
CDR3aa: ASSIGRVYSNQPQH

j_gene: TRBJ2-7
abundance: NA
v_gene: TRBV29-1
CDR3aa: SVWQKDRGYEQY

j_gene: TRBJ2-2
abundance: NA
v_gene: TRBV12-5
CDR3aa: ASVLLAGPGELF

j_gene: TRBJ1-2
abundance: NA
v_gene: TRBV20-1
CDR3aa: SARARSIRYT

j_gene: TRBJ1-3
abundance: few
v_gene: TRBV9
CDR3aa: ASSASQGAGGNTIY

j_gene: TRBJ2-3
abundance: NA
v_gene: TRBV10-3
CDR3aa: AITGTSGVSYEQYFGQPTDTQY

j_gene: TRBJ2-3
abundance: few
v_gene: TRBV28
CDR3aa: ASRDGQNTDTQY

j_gene: TRBJ2-3
abundance: NA
v_gene: TRBV20-1
CDR3aa: SAGQGGVTDTQY

j_gene: TRBJ2-3
abundance: NA
v_gene: TRBV3-1
CDR3aa: ASSRRAGDADTQY